This TCR beta chain was identified during a study of beta chain features in type 1 diabetes. As every portion of the isolated RNA was reverse transcribed, the sequencing read expressed TCRB transcripts. Clones were sequenced by immunoSEQ multiplex PCR, and TCRdb holds only the in-frame ones, with some missing. In the table there are nearly 250,000 clones, less than 15% of which are singletons. Germline V gene lookup returns CDR1 SEHNR and CDR2 FQNEAQ (reference sequence). There are 14 residues in the CDR3. Trimming shortened V by 3 bases and J by 1 base, and 7 bases separated the two germline ends. The TCR originated in a woman in her 40s in good health. Material for sequencing was naive CD4+ T cells from blood. The J gene is TRBJ1-5, the V gene TRBV7-9, with D unclear. The CDR3 DNA reads TGTGCCAGCAGCTTGGAGGGAAGCAATCAGCCCCAGCATTTT. It specifies CASSLEGSNQPQHF.